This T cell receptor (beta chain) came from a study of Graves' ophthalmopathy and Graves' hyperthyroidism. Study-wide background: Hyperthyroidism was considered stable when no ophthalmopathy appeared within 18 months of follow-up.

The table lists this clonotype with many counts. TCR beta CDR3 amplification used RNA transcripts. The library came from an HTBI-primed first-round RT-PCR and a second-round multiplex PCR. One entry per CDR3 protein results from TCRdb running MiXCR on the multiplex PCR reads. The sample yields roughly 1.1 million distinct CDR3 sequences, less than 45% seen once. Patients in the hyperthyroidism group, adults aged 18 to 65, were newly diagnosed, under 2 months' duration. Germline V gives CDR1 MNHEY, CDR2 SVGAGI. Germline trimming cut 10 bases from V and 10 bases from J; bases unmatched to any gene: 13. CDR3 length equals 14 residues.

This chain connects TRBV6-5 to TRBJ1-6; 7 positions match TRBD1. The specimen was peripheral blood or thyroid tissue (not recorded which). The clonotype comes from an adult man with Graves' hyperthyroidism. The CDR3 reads CATRITGEYSPLHF. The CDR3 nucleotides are TGTGCCACCCGAATTACAGGGGAATACTCACCCCTCCACTTT.